The 25 T cell receptor beta chains presented below share a single source sample, sequenced in a study of cytomegalovirus exposure and HLA in healthy donors. The primer mix had 60 Vbeta and 13 Jbeta primers. TCRdb's copy holds only in-frame clones and misses some; the assay was immunoSEQ multiplex PCR. The sample shows around 130,000 clones, roughly 77% of them seen only once. Sequenced input: PBMCs. The receptors here all came from a man aged 25 to 45 in good health and CMV-seronegative.

The rearrangement links TRBV29-1 to TRBJ1-5; D is possibly TRBD1 (6 bases). Germline loops: CDR1 SQVTM, CDR2 ANQGSEA. The V gene lost 4 bases and the J gene lost 3 bases, with 10 bases spanning the gap. This CDR3 region has 13 residues. The chain's CDR3 is CSVGGQPNQPQHF. In DNA form, the CDR3 reads TGCAGCGTTGGGGGACAACCCAATCAGCCCCAGCATTTT.

CDR3: CASTDREAGELFF. CDR3 nucleotide sequence: TGTGCCAGTACCGATAGGGAGGCCGGGGAGCTGTTTTTT. V is TRBV19 and J is TRBJ2-2; D is possibly TRBD2 (6 bases). The CDR3 totals 13 residues. The V end lost 7 bases, the J end lost 6 bases, and 12 bases lay between the germline ends. CDR1 is LNHDA and CDR2 is SQIVND in the germline V gene (reference sequence). Drawing the rest from reference TRBV19 and TRBJ2-2, the complete variable domain is DGGITQSPKYLFRKEGQNVTLSCEQNLNHDAMYWYRQDPGQGLRLIYYSQIVNDFQKGDIAEGYSVSREKKESFPLTVTSAQKNPTAFYLCASTDREAGELFFGEGSRLTVL.

The chain employs TRBV6-5 and TRBJ1-2; TRBD1 might be the D (6 bases). The CDR3 extends over 13 amino acids. Trimming left V 6 bases short and J 7 bases short, with 15 bases between. Germline-derived CDR1 and CDR2 are MNHEY and SVGAGI. The CDR3 loop reads CASRGAGRRGYTF. CDR3 nucleotide sequence: TGTGCCAGCAGGGGGGCGGGCCGGCGTGGCTACACCTTC.

The table lists this clone with a few counts. This rearrangement joins TRBV29-1 to TRBJ1-4; D not resolved. Germline values: CDR1 SQVTM, CDR2 ANQGSEA. This CDR3 region has 15 residues. The ends were cut back, 0 bases at V and 7 bases at J, with 15 bases in the middle. The CDR3 DNA is TGCAGCGTTGAAGAAGGTGGAGGACGTGGTGAAAAACTGTTTTTT. This codes for CSVEEGGGRGEKLFF.

This clone was seen a few times. This sequence joins TRBV5-4 and TRBJ2-7; possibly TRBD2 for D (6 bases). Trimming removed 0 bases from V and 5 bases from J, with 9 bases in between. The CDR3 totals 13 residues. The germline gives CDR1 SGHNT, CDR2 YYREEE (reference sequence). CDR3 nucleotide sequence: TGTGCCAGCAGCTTGGGCGGAGGGAACGAGCAGTACTTC. It yields the protein CASSLGGGNEQYF.

The chain links TRBV19 to TRBJ1-5; tentatively, D is TRBD1 (5 bases). The V gene's germline CDR1 is LNHDA and CDR2 SQIVND (reference sequence). The CDR3 covers 15 residues. V was shortened by 4 bases and J by 0 bases, with 10 bases between the two germline ends. The CDR3 protein is CASSKGANSNQPQHF. Here the CDR3 DNA reads TGTGCCAGTAGTAAAGGGGCAAATAGCAATCAGCCCCAGCATTTT.

The chain combines TRBV19 with TRBJ2-1; D ambiguous. The ends were cut back, 5 bases at V and 0 bases at J, with 11 bases in the middle. Germline V gene sequence: CDR1 LNHDA, CDR2 SQIVND (reference sequence). CDR3 size: 15 residues. In DNA form, the CDR3 reads TGTGCCAGTAGTGTCATGGGCTTCTCCTACAATGAGCAGTTCTTC. This sequence encodes CASSVMGFSYNEQFF.

This chain links TRBV6-1 with TRBJ2-7; 11 bases match TRBD2. The CDR3 is 15 amino acids. Trimming at V came to 4 bases and at J to 2 bases, leaving 4 bases not matched to a gene. CDR1 MNHNS and CDR2 SASEGT come from the germline V gene. The CDR3 loop reads CASSVTSGTPYEQYF. CDR3 DNA: TGTGCCAGCAGTGTGACTAGCGGGACCCCCTACGAGCAGTACTTC.

This clone was detected once. The genes are TRBV2 and TRBJ2-6, with TRBD2 matching 8 bases. The trim removed 8 bases at V and 0 bases at J, leaving 6 bases unmatched. This CDR3 has 16 residues. Per germline, CDR1 SNHLY and CDR2 FYNNEI. CDR3 in amino acids: CASREGSDSGANVLTF. In DNA, the CDR3 is TGTGCCAGCCGGGAGGGGAGTGACTCTGGGGCCAACGTCCTGACTTTC.

The V call is TRBV2, the J call TRBJ2-7; tentative D call: TRBD2 (6 bases). Germline CDR1 and CDR2: SNHLY and FYNNEI. The CDR3 consists of 13 residues. Trimming removed 6 bases from V and 3 bases from J, with 12 bases in between. The CDR3 protein is CASRNSGGYEQYF. Here the CDR3 DNA reads TGTGCCAGCAGGAATAGCGGAGGCTACGAGCAGTACTTC.

The gene calls are TRBV5-1 and TRBJ2-2, with D tentatively TRBD2 (5 bases). Germline CDR1 and CDR2: SGHRS and YFSETQ. Trimming removed 6 bases at V and 6 bases at J, with 9 bases between. The CDR3 is 12 residues long. CDR3 sequence: CASKRLAGELFF. CDR3 sequence (DNA): TGCGCCAGCAAGCGGTTAGCCGGGGAGCTGTTTTTT.

The chain carries TRBV2 and TRBJ2-2; D is uncertain. The CDR3 totals 14 residues. Germline V gene lookup returns CDR1 SNHLY and CDR2 FYNNEI. V was shortened by 5 bases and J by 1 base, with 8 bases between the two germline ends. This CDR3 reads CASSPTGNTGELFF. For the CDR3, the DNA is TGTGCCAGCAGTCCGACGGGGAACACCGGGGAGCTGTTTTTT.

The chain is built from TRBV5-3 and TRBJ1-1; 9 nucleotides align to TRBD1. TRBV5-3 is annotated as an ORF whose role is uncertain. V trimming: 5 bases; J trimming: 0 bases; junction bases outside the gene matches: 2. The CDR3 has 14 amino acids. The CDR3 DNA reads TGTGCCAGAAGGTGGGACAGGGTGAACACTGAAGCTTTCTTT. Encoded protein: CARRWDRVNTEAFF.

In this sample, this clone turned up once. The chain combines TRBV27 with TRBJ1-1; the D gene is possibly TRBD1 (5 bases). Germline lookup yields CDR1 MNHEY and CDR2 SMNVEV (reference sequence). The germline V and J ends were trimmed by 3 bases and 8 bases, with 13 bases remaining between them. This CDR3 region has 13 residues. The CDR3 bases are TGTGCCAGCAGTTTGACCCCAGGGAGGGAAGCTTTCTTT. Residues: CASSLTPGREAFF.

The J gene is TRBJ2-1, the V gene TRBV29-1; 13 positions match TRBD2. Germline-derived CDR1 and CDR2 are SQVTM and ANQGSEA. The J segment lost 4 bases and the V segment lost 5 bases, leaving 11 bases of the junction unmatched. The CDR3 is made up of 17 amino acids. The CDR3 protein is CSVRKRLAGGMYNEQFF. The CDR3 nucleotides are TGCAGCGTTAGGAAGCGACTAGCGGGGGGAATGTACAATGAGCAGTTCTTC.

This chain links TRBV11-2 with TRBJ1-2; D may be TRBD1 (6 bases). The CDR3 is made up of 12 amino acids. V lost 6 bases and J lost 3, with 8 bases in between. Germline V lookup: CDR1 SGHAT, CDR2 FQNNGV. The CDR3 DNA is TGTGCCAGCAGTCGACAGGACTATGGCTACACCTTC. It yields the protein CASSRQDYGYTF.

Only one count was recorded for this clone. The J gene is TRBJ1-4, the V gene TRBV5-1; 7 nucleotides line up with TRBD1. Germline CDR1 is SGHRS and CDR2 is YFSETQ. With V trimmed by 3 bases and J by 8 bases, 4 bases remained unmatched. The CDR3 is 13 residues long. CDR3 residues: CASSSGTAEKLFF. The DNA of the CDR3 is TGCGCCAGCAGCTCGGGGACAGCGGAAAAACTGTTTTTT. The full variable domain, in which reference TRBV5-1 and TRBJ1-4 provide the parts outside the CDR3, is KAGVTQTPRYLIKTRGQQVTLSCSPISGHRSVSWYQQTPGQGLQFLFEYFSETQRNKGNFPGRFSGRQFSNSRSEMNVSTLELGDSALYLCASSSGTAEKLFFGSGTQLSVL.

The CDR3 sequence is CASSLGSSYNEQFF. Written as DNA, the CDR3 is TGTGCCAGTAGCCTGGGGAGCTCCTACAATGAGCAGTTCTTC. The genes are TRBV19 and TRBJ2-1; tentative D call: TRBD2 (5 bases). Trimming shortened V by 6 bases and J by 0 bases, and 9 bases separated the two germline ends. Germline values: CDR1 LNHDA, CDR2 SQIVND (reference sequence). This CDR3 contains 14 residues.

This chain links TRBV7-6 with TRBJ2-3; 9 positions match TRBD2. The J segment lost 5 bases and the V segment lost 5 bases, leaving 8 bases of the junction unmatched. Per germline, CDR1 SGHVS and CDR2 FNYEAQ. The CDR3 is 15 amino acids. The CDR3 DNA follows: TGTGCCAGCAGCCCTAGCGGGGCCTCGGTAGATACGCAGTATTTT. It codes for CASSPSGASVDTQYF.

This chain uses TRBV6-5 with TRBJ1-4; 10 bases line up with TRBD1. The CDR3 has 14 amino acids. CDR1 is MNHEY and CDR2 is SVGAGI in the germline V gene. V lost 6 bases and J lost 7; bases outside the gene matches: 5. The CDR3: CASRSGQGVEKLFF. The CDR3 region has the DNA TGTGCCAGCAGAAGCGGACAGGGGGTTGAAAAACTGTTTTTT.

The chain links TRBV9 to TRBJ1-3, with TRBD1 matching 8 bases. This CDR3 contains 14 residues. The germline V gene encodes CDR1 SGDLS and CDR2 YYNGEE. The trim removed 0 bases at V and 7 bases at J, leaving 3 bases unmatched. CDR3 residues: CASSVGTGGNTIYF. The CDR3, as DNA: TGTGCCAGCAGCGTAGGAACAGGGGGTAACACCATATATTTT.

DNA of the CDR3: TGCGCCAGCAGCTTGGAGGTGCCCCGGGTGGGCTACACCTTC. Encoded protein: CASSLEVPRVGYTF. The chain joins TRBV5-1 to TRBJ1-2; D call uncertain. This CDR3 region has 14 residues. Deletions cut 0 bases from V and 8 bases from J, with 14 bases between. CDR1 SGHRS and CDR2 YFSETQ come from the germline V gene.

This clone appeared once. This chain's CDR3 is CSVPRGGWGHGYTF. As DNA, the CDR3 is TGCAGCGTCCCAAGGGGAGGGTGGGGCCATGGCTACACCTTC. The chain is built from TRBV29-1 and TRBJ1-2; weak D call: TRBD1 (5 bases). V shed 6 bases and J shed 6 bases, with 20 bases lying between them. CDR1 SQVTM and CDR2 ANQGSEA come from the germline V gene. The length of the CDR3 is 14 residues. Variable domain in full (rest from reference TRBV29-1 and TRBJ1-2): SAVISQKPSRDICQRGTSLTIQCQVDSQVTMMFWYRQQPGQSLTLIATANQGSEATYESGFVIDKFPISRPNLTFSTLTVSNMSPEDSSIYLCSVPRGGWGHGYTFGSGTRLTVV.

The CDR3 is CASSFGDTIYF. The DNA of the CDR3 is TGTGCCAGCAGTTTCGGGGACACCATATATTTT. V usage is TRBV27 and J usage is TRBJ1-3; D ambiguous. This CDR3 has 11 amino acids. V lost 3 bases, J lost 8 bases, and 5 bases lay in between. In germline, CDR1 is MNHEY, CDR2 SMNVEV (reference sequence).

This clone was observed a handful of times. The V gene is TRBV28, the J gene TRBJ2-3; 13 bases are shared with TRBD2. Germline CDR1 reads MDHEN; CDR2 reads SYDVKM. J was trimmed by 2 bases and V by 5 bases; bases with no gene match: 4. The CDR3 has 16 residues. The CDR3 DNA sequence: TGTGCCAGCAGTACTAGCGGGAGGGTTTTCACAGATACGCAGTATTTT. It translates to CASSTSGRVFTDTQYF.